Listed below are T cell receptor beta chains from one sample, sequenced in a study of control samples from healthy donors and cancer patients. The repertoire was sequenced with immunoSEQ multiplex PCR; TCRdb's copy has only in-frame clones and lacks some. The table has more than 95,000 clones, 75% to 90% seen once. The specimen was PBMCs. These receptors originate from a man aged 55 to 69 with lung cancer. Both conserved end residues are part of each CDR3. A D gene is named only where the DNA matches it firmly. Expanded clones get a size class; other rows say once, few or many, or leave the size out.

>-|TRBV7-2|-|TRBJ2-1
CASSLAPGGGPAYNEQFF
TGTGCCAGCAGCTTAGCCCCGGGTGGGGGCCCCGCCTACAATGAGCAGTTCTTC
>-|TRBV11-2|-|TRBJ2-3
CASSLDQQGEGTDTQYF
TGTGCCAGCAGCTTAGATCAACAGGGGGAGGGGACAGATACGCAGTATTTT
>TRBD1|TRBV6-1|-|TRBJ1-1
CASSGDRGRTNTEAFF
TGTGCCAGCAGTGGGGACAGGGGACGTACGAACACTGAAGCTTTCTTT
>-|TRBV6-5|-|TRBJ1-2
CASRPQGGPYGYTF
TGTGCCAGCAGACCACAGGGTGGCCCCTATGGCTACACCTTC
>-|TRBV7-3|-|TRBJ2-1
CASSSDRVQFF
TGTGCCAGCAGCTCGGATCGTGTGCAGTTCTTC
>-|TRBV5-4|-|TRBJ1-4
CASSSGGTNEKLFF
TGTGCCAGCAGCTCGGGAGGGACTAATGAAAAACTGTTTTTT
>TRBD2|TRBV9|-|TRBJ2-3
CASSEWTSGGTDTQYF
TGTGCCAGCAGCGAATGGACTAGCGGGGGGACAGATACGCAGTATTTT
>-|TRBV6-5|-|TRBJ1-1
CASSRSAARNTEAFF
TGTGCCAGCAGCAGGTCGGCAGCCCGGAACACTGAAGCTTTCTTT
>-|TRBV7-2|-|TRBJ2-5
CASSQTRLASQETQYF
TGTGCCAGCAGCCAAACCAGGCTAGCTTCCCAAGAGACCCAGTACTTC
>TRBD1|TRBV4-2|once|TRBJ1-6
CASSQAGGADNSPLHF
TGTGCCAGCAGCCAAGCAGGGGGGGCCGATAATTCACCCCTCCACTTT
>TRBD1|TRBV18|once|TRBJ2-3
CASSQRQGSTDTQYF
TGTGCCAGCTCACAGCGACAGGGTAGCACAGATACGCAGTATTTT
>-|TRBV7-6|-|TRBJ2-5
CASSLDREQETQYF
TGTGCCAGCAGCTTAGACAGGGAACAAGAGACCCAGTACTTC
>TRBD1|TRBV27|-|TRBJ2-7
CASSPTPGQGYEQYF
TGTGCCAGCAGCCCAACGCCGGGACAGGGGTACGAGCAGTACTTC
>-|TRBV7-2|-|TRBJ1-5
CASSLVGTNSNQPQHF
TGTGCCAGCAGCTTAGTCGGGACAAATAGCAATCAGCCCCAGCATTTT
>-|TRBV4-2|-|TRBJ2-5
CASSQPGQETQYF
TGTGCCAGCAGCCAACCCGGTCAAGAGACCCAGTACTTC
>TRBD1|TRBV7-8|-|TRBJ1-5
CASSSTGGGLIGNQPQHF
TGTGCCAGCAGCTCGACAGGGGGCGGGTTGATCGGCAATCAGCCCCAGCATTTT
>TRBD2|TRBV19|-|TRBJ2-2
CASSSGGAGSNTGELFF
TGTGCCAGTAGTAGCGGGGGGGCAGGGTCGAACACCGGGGAGCTGTTTTTT
>TRBD2|TRBV6-4|-|TRBJ2-1
CASALAGGYNEQFF
TGTGCCAGCGCCCTAGCGGGGGGCTACAATGAGCAGTTCTTC
>-|TRBV18|-|TRBJ2-3
CASSLGSTDTQYF
TGTGCCAGCTCACTCGGGAGCACAGATACGCAGTATTTT
>TRBD1|TRBV27|once|TRBJ2-6
CASSFRDRGLAGANVLTF
TGTGCCAGCAGTTTCCGGGACAGGGGGTTAGCTGGGGCCAACGTCCTGACTTTC
>-|TRBV7-2|-|TRBJ2-5
CASSTLDVLGTQYF
TGTGCCAGCAGTACCCTGGATGTTCTGGGAACCCAGTACTTC
>-|TRBV6-4|-|TRBJ2-6
CASSEILGAGANVLTF
TGTGCCAGCAGTGAAATTCTAGGGGCTGGGGCCAACGTCCTGACTTTC
>-|TRBV18|once|TRBJ2-5
CASSYSSQETQYF
TGTGCCAGCTCATACTCCTCTCAAGAGACCCAGTACTTC
>-|TRBV9|-|TRBJ2-2
CASSEPGELFF
TGTGCCAGCAGCGAGCCCGGGGAGCTGTTTTTT
>-|TRBV7-8|-|TRBJ1-2
CASSLAGANYGYTF
TGTGCCAGCAGCTTAGCAGGAGCCAACTATGGCTACACCTTC
>-|TRBV7-3|-|TRBJ1-2
CASSPTVNNYGYTF
TGTGCCAGCAGCCCGACAGTCAATAACTATGGCTACACCTTC
>-|TRBV2|-|TRBJ2-3
CASKSGLPVTDTQYF
TGTGCCAGCAAATCGGGGTTACCCGTGACAGATACGCAGTATTTT
>-|TRBV10-1|once|TRBJ2-5
CASSEFGLSPETQYF
TGCGCCAGCAGTGAGTTCGGTCTGAGCCCAGAGACCCAGTACTTC
>-|TRBV5-1|-|TRBJ1-2
CASSLRGNYGYTF
TGCGCCAGCAGCTTGCGGGGTAACTATGGCTACACCTTC
>-|TRBV24-1|-|TRBJ1-1
CATSDLYYAEAFF
TGTGCCACCAGTGATCTGTACTATGCTGAAGCTTTCTTT
>-|TRBV9|-|TRBJ1-2
CASSVFAGDGGYTF
TGTGCCAGCAGCGTATTCGCAGGGGATGGTGGCTACACCTTC
>TRBD2|TRBV7-2|-|TRBJ2-2
CASSFSGGRDTGELFF
TGTGCCAGCAGTTTCAGCGGGGGGAGGGACACCGGGGAGCTGTTTTTT
>TRBD1|TRBV5-1|-|TRBJ2-5
CASSSDPGTGGETQYF
TGCGCCAGCAGCAGTGATCCCGGGACAGGAGGAGAGACCCAGTACTTC
>-|TRBV7-2|-|TRBJ1-1
CASSLSNMNTEAFF
TGTGCCAGCAGCTTATCGAACATGAACACTGAAGCTTTCTTT
>-|TRBV5-1|-|TRBJ2-5
CASSWDLETQYF
TGCGCCAGCAGCTGGGACCTGGAGACCCAGTACTTC
>TRBD1|TRBV7-2|-|TRBJ1-2
CASSPSGGDLGTAYGYTF
TGTGCCAGCAGCCCTAGTGGAGGTGATCTCGGGACAGCCTATGGCTACACCTTC
>-|TRBV7-2|-|TRBJ1-1
CASSLGGFGYSYMNTEAFF
TGTGCCAGCAGCTTAGGGGGGTTCGGGTACAGTTACATGAACACTGAAGCTTTCTTT
>TRBD1|TRBV10-2|-|TRBJ1-2
CAIGSTGRNYGYTF
TGCGCCATCGGGTCGACAGGGCGTAACTATGGCTACACCTTC
>TRBD1|TRBV9|-|TRBJ1-3
CASGRLGGSGNTIYF
TGTGCCAGCGGGAGGTTAGGGGGCAGTGGAAACACCATATATTTT
>-|TRBV30|-|TRBJ1-2
CARNTVNYGYTF
TGTGCCCGGAATACAGTTAACTATGGCTACACCTTC
>-|TRBV6-1|-|TRBJ1-5
CASSEVQAPRQPQHF
TGTGCCAGCAGTGAAGTCCAGGCCCCAAGGCAGCCCCAGCATTTT